This T cell receptor beta chain was documented in a study of post-analysis software for immune sequencing data. Study overall: Several disease courses (relapsing-remitting, secondary progressive and progressive-relapsing) of multiple sclerosis were included. General observations from the study: Controls significantly exceeded multiple sclerosis patients in normalized Chao1 diversity. Patients showed TRBV5-6, TRBV5-1 and TRBV20-1 among a few TRBV segments more frequent than in controls. Strong co-clustering by F measure was evident for samples that had been prepared in the same batch.

Trimming cost V 4 bases and J 2 bases, with 8 bases left between them. The CDR3 runs 13 residues. Germline V gene lookup returns CDR1 SNHLY and CDR2 FYNNEI. In its sample, this clonotype was seen a few times. Its antigen remains unknown. Each TCR beta cDNA library carried unique molecular identifiers. Starting from roughly 1 to 10 million T cells, the study yielded hundreds of thousands of cDNA molecules. One entry per CDR3 protein, called by TCRdb with MiXCR from the PCR reads. The profile covers about 770,000 distinct CDR3 sequences, with 40% to 55% appearing a single time and approximately 5% taken by the ten largest.

Sequenced material: blood. The TCR was taken from a girl under 18 with multiple sclerosis. The gene calls are TRBV2 and TRBJ1-2; maybe TRBD1 (5 bases). The CDR3 region is CASSVEGNYGYTF. The DNA of the CDR3 is TGTGCCAGCAGTGTTGAGGGGAACTATGGCTACACCTTC.